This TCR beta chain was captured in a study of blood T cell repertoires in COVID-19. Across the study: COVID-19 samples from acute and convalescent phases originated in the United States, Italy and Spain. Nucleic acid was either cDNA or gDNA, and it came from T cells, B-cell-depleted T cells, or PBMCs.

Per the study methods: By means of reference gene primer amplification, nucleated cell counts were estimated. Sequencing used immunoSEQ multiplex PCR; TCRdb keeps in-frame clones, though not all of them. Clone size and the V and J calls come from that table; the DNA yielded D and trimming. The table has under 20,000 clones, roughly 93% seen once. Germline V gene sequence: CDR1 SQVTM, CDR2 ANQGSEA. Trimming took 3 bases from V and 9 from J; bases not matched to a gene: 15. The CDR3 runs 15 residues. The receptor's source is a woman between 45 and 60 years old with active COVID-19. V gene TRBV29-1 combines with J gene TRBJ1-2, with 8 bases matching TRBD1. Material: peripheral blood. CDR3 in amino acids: CSVDPWTGIANSYTF. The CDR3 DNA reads TGCAGCGTTGACCCCTGGACAGGGATCGCTAACAGCTACACCTTC.